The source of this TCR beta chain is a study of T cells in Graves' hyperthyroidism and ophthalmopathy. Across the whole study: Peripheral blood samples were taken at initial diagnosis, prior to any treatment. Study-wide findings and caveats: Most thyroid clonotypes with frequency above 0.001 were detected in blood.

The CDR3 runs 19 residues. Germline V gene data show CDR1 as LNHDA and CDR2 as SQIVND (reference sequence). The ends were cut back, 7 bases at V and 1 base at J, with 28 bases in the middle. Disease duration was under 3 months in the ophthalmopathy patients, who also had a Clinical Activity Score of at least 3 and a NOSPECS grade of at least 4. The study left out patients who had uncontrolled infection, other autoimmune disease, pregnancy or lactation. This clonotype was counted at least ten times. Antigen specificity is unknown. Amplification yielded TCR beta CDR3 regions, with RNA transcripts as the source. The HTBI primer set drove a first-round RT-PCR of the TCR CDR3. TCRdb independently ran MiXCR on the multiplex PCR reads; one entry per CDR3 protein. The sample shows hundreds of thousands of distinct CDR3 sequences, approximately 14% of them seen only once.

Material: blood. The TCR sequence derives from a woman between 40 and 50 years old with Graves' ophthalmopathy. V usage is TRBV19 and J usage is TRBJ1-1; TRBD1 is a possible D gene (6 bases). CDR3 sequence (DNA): TGTGCCAGTACCCCAGGGTCGCAGGGGAAGGGACTATGGAACACTGAAGCTTTCTTT. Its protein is CASTPGSQGKGLWNTEAFF.